The 4 T cell receptor beta chains reported below all come from one sample, sequenced in a study of T cells after yellow fever vaccination. Each CDR3 protein is one row after TCRdb ran MiXCR on the 5' RACE reads. The sample includes hundreds of thousands of distinct CDR3 sequences, approximately 19% of them seen just once. Sequenced material: PBMCs, taken before the yellow fever booster vaccination. The source of these receptors is a man aged 18-30 years who received the YFV17D yellow fever vaccine.

This chain links TRBV12-3 or TRBV12-4 with TRBJ1-1, with TRBD1 matching over 9 bases. This CDR3 region has 17 residues. J lost 1 base, V lost 4 bases, and 10 bases had no gene match. CDR3: CASSSIRQGGQNTEAFF. CDR3 sequence (DNA): TGTGCCAGCAGTTCAATCAGACAGGGGGGTCAGAACACTGAAGCTTTCTTT.

In this sample, this clonotype turned up a few times. The chain combines TRBV2 with TRBJ2-3; 7 nucleotides line up with TRBD1. The germline gives CDR1 SNHLY, CDR2 FYNNEI. With 3 bases clipped from V and 5 bases from J, the junction kept 5 bases outside the gene matches. This CDR3 spans 14 amino acids. The CDR3 DNA sequence: TGTGCCAGCAGTGAGTTAGGGGGCAGAGATACGCAGTATTTT. The encoded protein is CASSELGGRDTQYF.

This clonotype was counted only a few times. The chain has TRBV27 and TRBJ2-2; the D call may be TRBD1 or TRBD2 (5 bases each). Germline V CDR1 and CDR2: MNHEY, SMNVEV (reference sequence). Trimming shortened V by 5 bases and J by 5 bases, and 15 bases separated the two germline ends. This CDR3 has 15 amino acids. CDR3 sequence (DNA): TGTGCCAGCAGTCCCAGGGCCTGGGAGACCGGGGAGCTGTTTTTT. This gives the protein CASSPRAWETGELFF.

V usage is TRBV11-2 and J usage is TRBJ1-2; D possibly corresponds to TRBD1 (6 bases). There are 15 residues in the CDR3. CDR1 is SGHAT, CDR2 FQNNGV, per germline. Trimming stripped 6 bases from V and 7 bases from J, with 21 bases between. The CDR3 spells CASRPLLTGYGGYTF. In DNA, the CDR3 is TGTGCCAGCAGGCCACTTCTTACAGGGTACGGTGGCTACACCTTC.